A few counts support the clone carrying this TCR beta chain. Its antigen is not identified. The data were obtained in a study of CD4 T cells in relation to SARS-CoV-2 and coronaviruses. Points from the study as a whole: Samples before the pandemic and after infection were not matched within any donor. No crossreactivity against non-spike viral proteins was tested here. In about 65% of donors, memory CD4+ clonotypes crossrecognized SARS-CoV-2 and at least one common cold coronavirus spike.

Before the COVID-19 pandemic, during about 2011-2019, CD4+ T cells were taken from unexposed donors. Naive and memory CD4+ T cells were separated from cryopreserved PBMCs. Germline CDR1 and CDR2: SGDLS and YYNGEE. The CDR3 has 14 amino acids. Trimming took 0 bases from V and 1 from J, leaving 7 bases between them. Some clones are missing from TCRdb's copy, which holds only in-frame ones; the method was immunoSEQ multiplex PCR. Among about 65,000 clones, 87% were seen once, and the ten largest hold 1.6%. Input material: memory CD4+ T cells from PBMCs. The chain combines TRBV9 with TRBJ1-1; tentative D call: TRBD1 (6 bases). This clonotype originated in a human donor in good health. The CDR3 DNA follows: TGTGCCAGCAGCGTAGTGGACAGGAACACTGAAGCTTTCTTT. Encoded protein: CASSVVDRNTEAFF. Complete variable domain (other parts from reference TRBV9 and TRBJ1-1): DSGVTQTPKHLITATGQRVTLRCSPRSGDLSVYWYQQSLDQGLQFLIQYYNGEERAKGNILERFSAQQFPDLHSELNLSSLELGDSALYFCASSVVDRNTEAFFGQGTRLTVV.